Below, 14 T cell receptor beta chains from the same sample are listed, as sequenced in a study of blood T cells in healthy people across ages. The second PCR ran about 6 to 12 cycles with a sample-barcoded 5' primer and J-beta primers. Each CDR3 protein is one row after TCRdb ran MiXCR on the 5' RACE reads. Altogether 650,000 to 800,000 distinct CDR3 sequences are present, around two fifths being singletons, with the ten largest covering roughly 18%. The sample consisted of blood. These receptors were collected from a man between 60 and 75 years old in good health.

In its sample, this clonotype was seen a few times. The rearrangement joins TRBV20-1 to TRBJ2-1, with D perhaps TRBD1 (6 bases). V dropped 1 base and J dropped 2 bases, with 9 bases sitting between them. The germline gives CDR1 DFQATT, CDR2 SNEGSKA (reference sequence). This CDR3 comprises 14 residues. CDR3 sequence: CSARGAGAYNEQFF. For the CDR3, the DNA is TGCAGTGCTAGAGGGGCAGGGGCCTACAATGAGCAGTTCTTC.

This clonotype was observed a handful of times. CDR3 residues: CSARVREKLFF. As DNA, the CDR3 is TGCAGTGCTAGAGTCCGAGAAAAACTGTTTTTT. This chain joins TRBV20-1 and TRBJ1-4; no definite D call. V was pared by 1 base and J by 8 bases, with 5 bases between. Looked up from germline, CDR1 is DFQATT and CDR2 is SNEGSKA (reference sequence). The length of the CDR3 is 11 residues.

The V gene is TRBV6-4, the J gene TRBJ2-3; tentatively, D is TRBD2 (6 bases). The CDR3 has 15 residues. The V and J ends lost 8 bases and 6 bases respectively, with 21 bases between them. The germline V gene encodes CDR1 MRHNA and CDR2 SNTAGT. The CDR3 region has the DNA TGTGCCAGCTCCGAACTGGGGGGAGTTGCGGATACGCAGTATTTT. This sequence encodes CASSELGGVADTQYF.

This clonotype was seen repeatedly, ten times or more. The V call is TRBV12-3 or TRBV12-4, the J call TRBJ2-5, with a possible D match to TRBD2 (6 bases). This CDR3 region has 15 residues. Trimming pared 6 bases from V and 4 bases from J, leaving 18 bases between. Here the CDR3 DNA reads TGTGCCAGCAGCCCCATTGCGGAGGGGCGAGAGACCCAGTACTTC. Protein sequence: CASSPIAEGRETQYF.

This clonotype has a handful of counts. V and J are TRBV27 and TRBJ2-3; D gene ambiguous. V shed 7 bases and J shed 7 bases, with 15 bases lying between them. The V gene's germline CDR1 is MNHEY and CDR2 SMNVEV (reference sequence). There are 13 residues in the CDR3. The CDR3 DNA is TGTGCCAGCAAAATACTCGCCGATAATACGCAGTATTTT. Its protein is CASKILADNTQYF.

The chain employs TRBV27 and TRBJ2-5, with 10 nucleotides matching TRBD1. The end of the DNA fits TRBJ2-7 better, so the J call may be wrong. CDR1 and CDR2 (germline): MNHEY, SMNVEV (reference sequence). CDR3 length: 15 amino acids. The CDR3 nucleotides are TGTGCCAGCAGTATGACCGGGACAGGGGCCTACGAGCAGTACTTC. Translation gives CASSMTGTGAYEQYF.

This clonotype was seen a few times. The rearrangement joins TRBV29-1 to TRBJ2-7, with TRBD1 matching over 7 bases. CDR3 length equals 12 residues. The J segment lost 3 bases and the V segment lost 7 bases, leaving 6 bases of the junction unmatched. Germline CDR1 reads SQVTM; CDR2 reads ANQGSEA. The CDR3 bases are TGCAGCGCGGGACAGATTCTCTACGAGCAGTACTTC. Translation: CSAGQILYEQYF.

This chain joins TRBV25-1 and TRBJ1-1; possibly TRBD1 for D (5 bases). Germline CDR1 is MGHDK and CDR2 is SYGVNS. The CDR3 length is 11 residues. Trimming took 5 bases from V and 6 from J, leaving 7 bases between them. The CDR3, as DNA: TGTGCCAGCAGTACGGGGCCTGAAGCTTTCTTT. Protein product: CASSTGPEAFF.

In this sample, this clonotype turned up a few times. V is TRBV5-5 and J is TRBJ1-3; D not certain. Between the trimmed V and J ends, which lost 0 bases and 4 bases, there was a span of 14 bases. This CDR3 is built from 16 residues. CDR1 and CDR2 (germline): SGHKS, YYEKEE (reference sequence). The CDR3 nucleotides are TGTGCCAGCAGCTTGGATCGGACTCTAAGAGGAAACACCATATATTTT. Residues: CASSLDRTLRGNTIYF.

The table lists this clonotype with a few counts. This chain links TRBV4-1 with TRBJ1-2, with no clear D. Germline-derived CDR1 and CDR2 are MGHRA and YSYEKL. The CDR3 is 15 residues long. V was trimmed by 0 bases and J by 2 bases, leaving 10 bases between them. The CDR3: CASSQDLGLNYGYTF. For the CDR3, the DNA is TGCGCCAGCAGCCAAGATTTGGGCCTGAACTATGGCTACACCTTC.

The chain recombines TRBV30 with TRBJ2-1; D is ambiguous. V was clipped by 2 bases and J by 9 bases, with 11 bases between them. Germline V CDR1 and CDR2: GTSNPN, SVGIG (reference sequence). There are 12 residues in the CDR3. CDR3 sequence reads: CAWSSPGGEQFF. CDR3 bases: TGTGCCTGGAGTAGCCCCGGCGGTGAGCAGTTCTTC.

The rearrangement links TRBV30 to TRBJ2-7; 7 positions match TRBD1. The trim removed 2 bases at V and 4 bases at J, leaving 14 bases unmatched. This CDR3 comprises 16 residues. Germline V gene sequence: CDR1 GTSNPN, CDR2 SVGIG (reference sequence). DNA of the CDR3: TGTGCCTGGAGTCCGGACCGGACAGGCCTATTTTACGAGCAGTACTTC. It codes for CAWSPDRTGLFYEQYF.

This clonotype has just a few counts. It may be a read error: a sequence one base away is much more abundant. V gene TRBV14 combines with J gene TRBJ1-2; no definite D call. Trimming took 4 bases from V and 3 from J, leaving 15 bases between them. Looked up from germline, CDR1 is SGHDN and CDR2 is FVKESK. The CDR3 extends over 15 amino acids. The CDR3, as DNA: TGTGCCAGCAGCCGCTTGGCAGATTGGGACTATGGCTACACCTTC. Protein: CASSRLADWDYGYTF. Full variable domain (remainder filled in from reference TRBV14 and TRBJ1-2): EAGVTQFPSHSVIEKGQTVTLRCDPISGHDNLYWYRRVMGKEIKFLLHFVKESKQDESGMPNNRFLAERTGGTYSTLKVQPAELEDSGVYFCASSRLADWDYGYTFGSGTRLTVV.

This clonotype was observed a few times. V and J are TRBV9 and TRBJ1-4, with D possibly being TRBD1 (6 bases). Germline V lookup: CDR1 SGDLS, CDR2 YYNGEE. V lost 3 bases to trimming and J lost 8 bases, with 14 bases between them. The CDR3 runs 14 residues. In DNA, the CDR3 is TGTGCCAGCAGCGACAGGGTGGGGGAGGAAAAACTGTTTTTT. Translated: CASSDRVGEEKLFF.